One sample yielded the 6 T cell receptor beta chains listed below, sequenced in a study of blood T cell repertoires in COVID-19. Sequencing was performed with immunoSEQ multiplex PCR; in TCRdb, only in-frame clones are kept and a portion is missing. The profile shows around 210,000 clones, about 90% of them singletons. Material: peripheral blood. These TCRs come from a woman in her seventies with acute or convalescent COVID-19.

The chain uses TRBV2 and TRBJ2-5; the D gene is possibly TRBD1 (5 bases). Trimming pared 2 bases from V and 9 bases from J, leaving 19 bases between. CDR3 size: 15 residues. CDR1 and CDR2 (germline): SNHLY, FYNNEI. The CDR3 DNA reads as TGTGCCAGCAGTGAACGAAGGACATTAAGTGGGGCCCAGTACTTC. Protein product: CASSERRTLSGAQYF.

The V and J genes are TRBV9 and TRBJ2-3, with a weak D call TRBD1 (6 bases). The CDR3 covers 14 residues. CDR1 and CDR2 (germline): SGDLS, YYNGEE. The V and J ends lost 1 base and 2 bases respectively, with 8 bases between them. In nucleotides, the CDR3 is TGTGCCAGCAGCGTAAGGGGGACCACAGATACGCAGTATTTT. This codes for CASSVRGTTDTQYF.

The chain is built from TRBV4-3 and TRBJ2-1, with D tentatively TRBD1 (5 bases). The CDR3 sequence is 16 residues long. Trimming cost V 0 bases and J 2 bases, with 11 bases left between them. CDR1 is LGHNA, CDR2 YSLEER, per germline. The chain's CDR3 is CASSQDSGRAYNEQFF. CDR3 nucleotide sequence: TGCGCCAGCAGCCAAGATAGTGGCAGGGCCTACAATGAGCAGTTCTTC.

The chain couples TRBV7-6 to TRBJ2-2, with TRBD1 matching 8 bases. The junction had 3 bases not matched to a gene; V was cut back by 3 bases and J by 6 bases. The V gene's germline CDR1 is SGHVS and CDR2 FNYEAQ. The CDR3 is made up of 14 amino acids. CDR3 in DNA: TGTGCCAGCAGCTTTCAGGACAGGGCCGGGGAGCTGTTTTTT. This encodes CASSFQDRAGELFF.

The gene calls are TRBV5-1 and TRBJ2-2; 8 bases match TRBD1. CDR3 length: 18 amino acids. The V segment lost 0 bases and the J segment 4 bases; nucleotides outside the gene matches: 11. In germline, CDR1 is SGHRS, CDR2 YFSETQ. CDR3 bases: TGCGCCAGCAGCTTGGGCGGCCGACAGGGGAAGAGCACCGGGGAGCTGTTTTTT. The encoded protein is CASSLGGRQGKSTGELFF.

The V gene is TRBV18, the J gene TRBJ2-1; D remains ambiguous. This CDR3 spans 12 amino acids. Germline loops: CDR1 KGHSH, CDR2 LQKENI. Trimming left V 4 bases short and J 5 bases short, with 6 bases between. The CDR3 loop is CASSLLNNEQFF. The CDR3 bases are TGTGCCAGCTCACTACTGAACAATGAGCAGTTCTTC.